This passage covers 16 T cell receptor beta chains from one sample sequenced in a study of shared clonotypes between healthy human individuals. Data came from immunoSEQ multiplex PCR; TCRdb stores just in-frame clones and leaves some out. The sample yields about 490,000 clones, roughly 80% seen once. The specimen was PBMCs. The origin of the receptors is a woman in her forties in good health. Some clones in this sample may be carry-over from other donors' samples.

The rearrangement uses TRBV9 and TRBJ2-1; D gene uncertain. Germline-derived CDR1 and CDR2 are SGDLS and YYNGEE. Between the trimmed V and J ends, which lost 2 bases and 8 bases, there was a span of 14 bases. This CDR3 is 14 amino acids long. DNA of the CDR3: TGTGCCAGCAGCGTGGGTAGCTTTGGGGATGAGCAGTTCTTC. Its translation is CASSVGSFGDEQFF.

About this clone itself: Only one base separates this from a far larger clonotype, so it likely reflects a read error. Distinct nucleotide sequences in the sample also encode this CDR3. CDR3 in DNA: TGTGCCTGGAAAGGACAGGGGGCTAGCAATCAGCACCAGCATTTT. It codes for CAWKGQGASNQHQHF. The chain has TRBV30 and TRBJ1-5; 11 nucleotides align to TRBD1. There are 15 residues in the CDR3. Germline V gene data show CDR1 as GTSNPN and CDR2 as SVGIG (reference sequence). The variable domain in full, with the rest retrieved from reference TRBV30 and TRBJ1-5, is SQTIHQWPATLVQPVGSPLSLECTVEGTSNPNLYWYRQAAGRGLQLLFYSVGIGQISSEVPQNLSASRPQDRQFILSSKKLLLSDSGFYLCAWKGQGASNQHQHFGDGTRLSIL.

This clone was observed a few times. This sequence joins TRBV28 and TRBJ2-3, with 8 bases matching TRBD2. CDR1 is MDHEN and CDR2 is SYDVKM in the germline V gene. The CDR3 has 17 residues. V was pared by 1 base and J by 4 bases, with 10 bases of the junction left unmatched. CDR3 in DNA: TGTGCCAGCAGTTTATATGGAGCTAGCGGGTTCCCAGATACGCAGTATTTT. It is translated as CASSLYGASGFPDTQYF.

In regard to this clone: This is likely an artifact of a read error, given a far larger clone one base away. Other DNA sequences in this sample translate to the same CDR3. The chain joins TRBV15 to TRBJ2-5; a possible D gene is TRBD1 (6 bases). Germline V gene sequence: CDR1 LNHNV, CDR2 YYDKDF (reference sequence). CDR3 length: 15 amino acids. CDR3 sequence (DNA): TGTGCTACCAGCAGAGATCCAGGGGCCCAAGAGACCCAGTACTTC. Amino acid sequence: CATSRDPGAQETQYF.

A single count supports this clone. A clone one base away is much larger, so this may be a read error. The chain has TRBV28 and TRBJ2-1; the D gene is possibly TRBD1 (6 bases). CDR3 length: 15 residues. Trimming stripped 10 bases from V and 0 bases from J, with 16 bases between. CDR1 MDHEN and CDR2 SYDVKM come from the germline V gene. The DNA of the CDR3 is TGTGCCATCACCCATAGGGGGAGCTCCTACAATGAGCAGTTCTTC. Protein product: CAITHRGSSYNEQFF. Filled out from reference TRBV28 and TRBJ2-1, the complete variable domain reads DVKVTQSSRYLVKRTGEKVFLECVQDMDHENMFWYRQDPGLGLRLIYFSYDVKMKEKGDIPEGYSVSREKKERFSLILESASTNQTSMYLCAITHRGSSYNEQFFGPGTRLTVL.

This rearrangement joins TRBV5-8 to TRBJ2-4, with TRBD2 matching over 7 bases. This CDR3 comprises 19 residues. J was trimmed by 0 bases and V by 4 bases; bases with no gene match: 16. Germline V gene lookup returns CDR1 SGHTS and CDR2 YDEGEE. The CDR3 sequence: CASSKAFGLDIIAKNIQYF. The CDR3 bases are TGTGCCAGCAGCAAGGCTTTCGGACTAGACATAATAGCCAAAAACATTCAGTACTTC.

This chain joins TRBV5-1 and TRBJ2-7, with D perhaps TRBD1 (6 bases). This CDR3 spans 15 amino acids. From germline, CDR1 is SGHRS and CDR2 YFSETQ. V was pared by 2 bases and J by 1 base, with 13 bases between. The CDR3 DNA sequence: TGCGCCAGCAGCTTTATCCCAGGGGCATCCTACGAGCAGTACTTC. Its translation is CASSFIPGASYEQYF.

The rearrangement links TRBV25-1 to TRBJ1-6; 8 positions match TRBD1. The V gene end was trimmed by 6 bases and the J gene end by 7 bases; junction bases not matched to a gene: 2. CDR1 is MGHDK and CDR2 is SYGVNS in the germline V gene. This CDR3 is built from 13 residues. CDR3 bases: TGTGCCAGCAGACAGGGGGGGAATTCACCCCTCCACTTT. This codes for CASRQGGNSPLHF.

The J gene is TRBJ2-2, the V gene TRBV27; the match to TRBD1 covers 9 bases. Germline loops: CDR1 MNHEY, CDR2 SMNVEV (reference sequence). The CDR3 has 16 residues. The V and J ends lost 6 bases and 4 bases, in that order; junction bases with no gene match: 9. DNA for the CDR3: TGTGCCAGCAGCCCCCGGTGGGACAGGGTCACCGGGGAGCTGTTTTTT. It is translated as CASSPRWDRVTGELFF.

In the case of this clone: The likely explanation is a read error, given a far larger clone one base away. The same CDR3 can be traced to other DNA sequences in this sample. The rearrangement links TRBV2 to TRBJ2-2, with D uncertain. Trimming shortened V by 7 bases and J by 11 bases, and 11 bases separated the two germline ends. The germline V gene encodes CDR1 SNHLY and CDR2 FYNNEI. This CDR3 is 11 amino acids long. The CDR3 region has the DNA TGTGCCAGCACCCCTTGGGGTGAGCTGTTTTTT. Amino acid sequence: CASTPWGELFF.

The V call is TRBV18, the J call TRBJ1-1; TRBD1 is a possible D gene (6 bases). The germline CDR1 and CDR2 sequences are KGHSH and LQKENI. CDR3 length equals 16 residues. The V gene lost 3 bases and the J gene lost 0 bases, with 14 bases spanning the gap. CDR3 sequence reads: CASSPPWDTLNTEAFF. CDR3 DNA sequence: TGTGCCAGCTCACCCCCTTGGGACACCTTGAACACTGAAGCTTTCTTT.

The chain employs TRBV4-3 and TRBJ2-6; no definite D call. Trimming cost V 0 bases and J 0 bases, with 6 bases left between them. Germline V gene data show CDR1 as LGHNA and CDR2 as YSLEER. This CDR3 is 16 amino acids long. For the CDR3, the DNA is TGCGCCAGCAGCCAAGATTGGCTCTCTGGGGCCAACGTCCTGACTTTC. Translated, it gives CASSQDWLSGANVLTF.

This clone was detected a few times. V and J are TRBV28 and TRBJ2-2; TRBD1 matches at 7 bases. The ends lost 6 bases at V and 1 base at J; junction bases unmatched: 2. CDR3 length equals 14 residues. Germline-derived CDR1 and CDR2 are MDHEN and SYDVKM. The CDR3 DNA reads TGTGCCAGCAGGAGACAGGGGAACACCGGGGAGCTGTTTTTT. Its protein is CASRRQGNTGELFF.

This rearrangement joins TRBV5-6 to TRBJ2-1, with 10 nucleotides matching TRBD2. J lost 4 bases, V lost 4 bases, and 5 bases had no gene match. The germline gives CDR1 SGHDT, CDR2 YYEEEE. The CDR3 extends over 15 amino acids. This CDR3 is CASSDGTSEYNEQFF. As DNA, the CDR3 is TGTGCCAGCAGCGACGGGACTAGCGAATACAATGAGCAGTTCTTC.

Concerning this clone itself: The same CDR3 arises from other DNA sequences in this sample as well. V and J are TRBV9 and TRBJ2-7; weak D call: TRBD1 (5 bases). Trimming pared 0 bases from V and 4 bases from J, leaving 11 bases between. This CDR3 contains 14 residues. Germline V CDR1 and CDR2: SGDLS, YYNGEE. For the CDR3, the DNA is TGTGCCAGCAGCGTAGCTACAGGATCTTACGAGCAGTACTTC. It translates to CASSVATGSYEQYF.

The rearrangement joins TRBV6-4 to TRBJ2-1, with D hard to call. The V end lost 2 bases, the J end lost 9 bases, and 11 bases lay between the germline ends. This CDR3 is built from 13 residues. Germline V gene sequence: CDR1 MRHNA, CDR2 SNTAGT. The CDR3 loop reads CASSDGDGGEQFF. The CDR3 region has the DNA TGTGCCAGCAGTGACGGAGACGGTGGTGAGCAGTTCTTC.